Detailed here is one T cell receptor beta chain. The sample belongs to a study of T cells after posttransplantation cyclophosphamide. There are 13 residues in the CDR3. The V gene lost 4 bases and the J gene lost 2 bases, with 8 bases spanning the gap. Germline V gene data show CDR1 as SGHTA and CDR2 as FQGNSA. Generated by immunoSEQ multiplex PCR, the TCRdb table keeps only in-frame clones and is missing some. The sample has 15,000 to 20,000 clones; more than 75% are singletons. Control samples came 1 year after myeloablative marrow transplants with methotrexate plus calcineurin inhibitor. The sample was PBMCs, taken after an allogeneic stem cell transplant with a calcineurin inhibitor and methotrexate. V usage is TRBV7-2 and J usage is TRBJ1-2; TRBD1 might be the D (6 bases). This TCR was recovered from a male patient between 50 and 60 years old who received an allogeneic stem cell transplant from an unrelated donor, was CMV-positive, and had chronic GVHD only. The T cells may come from the graft donor. The CDR3 bases are TGTGCCAGCAGCTCAGGACAGAACTATGGCTACACCTTC. As protein: CASSSGQNYGYTF.